This T cell receptor beta chain comes out of a study of shared clonotypes between healthy human individuals. General study points: Against clonotypes common to all four donors, non-shared ones had lower generation probabilities. Though the depth was large, rarefaction showed that sorted-subset sequencing was incomplete. The expectation was that sequencing depth would affect clonotype sharing among donors.

Positively selected for CCR7, the CD45RO-negative cells used as naive CD8 cells excluded terminally differentiated effector memory CD45RA+ cells. Turning to this clone: Antigen unknown. Different DNA sequences within this sample yield the same CDR3.

Several immunoSEQ plates held equal portions of the genomic DNA taken from each subset. Only in-frame clones appear in the TCRdb table, and some are missing; sequencing was by immunoSEQ multiplex PCR. Among about 2.1 million clones listed, 85% to 95% were seen once. The length of the CDR3 is 13 residues. Germline lookup yields CDR1 LGHNA and CDR2 YSLEER. V was clipped by 1 base and J by 2 bases, with 5 bases between them. The clonotype was recovered from a man younger than 35 in good health. Some clones in this sample may be carry-over from other donors' samples. The chain combines TRBV4-3 with TRBJ1-1; no reliable D call. Source material: naive CD8+ T cells from PBMCs. CDR3 DNA: TGCGCCAGCAGCCAAGTCCTTAACACTGAAGCTTTCTTT. It yields the protein CASSQVLNTEAFF.